The clone carrying this TCR beta chain turned up a few times. Its specificity is unknown. These data come from a study of post-analysis software for immune sequencing data. The library was made from cDNA and included unique molecular identifiers. Each CDR3 protein is one row after TCRdb ran MiXCR on the PCR reads. The sample has 750,000 to 950,000 distinct CDR3 sequences, 53% seen once. Study-wide findings and caveats: Relative to controls, patients had several TRBV segments at higher frequency, with TRBV5-6, TRBV5-1 and TRBV20-1 among these. Co-batched samples clustered tightly together by F measure.

V was pared by 2 bases and J by 0 bases, with 2 bases of the junction left unmatched. The germline gives CDR1 DFQATT, CDR2 SNEGSKA (reference sequence). The CDR3 loop spans 15 amino acids. Sequenced material: blood. The rearrangement uses TRBV20-1 and TRBJ2-7; 12 bases line up with TRBD2. This sequence was found in a girl between 5 and 17 years old with multiple sclerosis. CDR3 nucleotides: TGCAGTGCTAGACGGACTAGCGGGATCTCCTACGAGCAGTACTTC. This encodes CSARRTSGISYEQYF.